These 23 T cell receptor beta chains were all obtained from the same sample, sequenced in a study of CD8 T cells in Susac syndrome. RNA totalling about 0.45 to 1 ug underwent reverse transcription with random hexamers. TCRdb ran MiXCR on the immunoSEQ multiplex PCR reads and lists one entry per CDR3 protein. The sample consists of hundreds of thousands of distinct CDR3 sequences, approximately 95% of them appearing once. Sequencing used CD4+ T cells from PBMCs. All receptors derive from a human donor with multiple sclerosis.

This chain joins TRBV20-1 and TRBJ1-5, with 8 positions matching TRBD1. Germline lookup yields CDR1 DFQATT and CDR2 SNEGSKA (reference sequence). V was pared by 0 bases and J by 1 base, with 5 bases of the junction left unmatched. CDR3 length: 16 residues. The CDR3 spells CSARDTGGGSNQPQHF. CDR3 nucleotides: TGCAGTGCTAGAGATACAGGGGGAGGGAGCAATCAGCCCCAGCATTTT.

The chain has TRBV9 and TRBJ1-6, with D possibly TRBD1 on 5 matching bases. In germline, CDR1 is SGDLS, CDR2 YYNGEE. The length of the CDR3 is 13 residues. V lost 4 bases and J lost 10, with 12 bases in between. The CDR3 protein is CASSFRVESPLHF. Written as DNA, the CDR3 is TGTGCCAGCAGCTTCAGGGTCGAATCACCCCTCCACTTT.

The chain carries TRBV20-1 and TRBJ1-1; D ambiguous. Germline V gives CDR1 DFQATT, CDR2 SNEGSKA (reference sequence). This CDR3 is built from 13 residues. Trimming cost V 2 bases and J 1 base, with 8 bases left between them. This CDR3 reads CSARRTANTEAFF. The CDR3 nucleotides read TGCAGTGCTAGAAGGACTGCGAACACTGAAGCTTTCTTT.

A note on this clonotype: Relative to the germline gene, one junction end is altered; a read error may explain this. The genes are TRBV27 and TRBJ2-7; unclear D gene. The CDR3 covers 15 residues. Germline lookup yields CDR1 MNHEY and CDR2 SMNVEV (reference sequence). The CDR3 loop is CASSLSRASTYEQYF. CDR3 sequence (DNA): TGTGCCAGCAGTCTATCCCGAGCCAGCACCTACGAGCAGTACTTC.

The rearrangement links TRBV9 to TRBJ2-6; 11 nucleotides agree with TRBD1. Germline V gene data show CDR1 as SGDLS and CDR2 as YYNGEE. This CDR3 has 17 amino acids. Trimming took 4 bases from V and 4 from J; bases not matched to a gene: 7. CDR3 amino acids: CASSNGQGASGANVLTF. Here the CDR3 DNA reads TGTGCCAGCAGCAACGGACAGGGGGCTTCGGGGGCCAACGTCCTGACTTTC.

The chain employs TRBV6-2 or TRBV6-3 and TRBJ1-5, with TRBD1 as a possible D gene (6 bases). CDR3 length: 15 amino acids. The ends were cut back, 6 bases at V and 3 bases at J, with 15 bases in the middle. Per the germline V gene, CDR1 is MNHEY and CDR2 is SVGEGT. CDR3 DNA: TGTGCCAGCAGCCGCCGCGCAGGGGTCAATCAGCCCCAGCATTTT. This codes for CASSRRAGVNQPQHF.

The chain has TRBV5-1 and TRBJ2-5, with D tentatively TRBD2 (6 bases). This CDR3 region has 13 residues. Germline V gene sequence: CDR1 SGHRS, CDR2 YFSETQ. Trimming stripped 4 bases from V and 3 bases from J, with 10 bases between. CDR3 region: CASSHPGEETQYF. The CDR3 nucleotides are TGCGCCAGCAGCCACCCGGGGGAAGAGACCCAGTACTTC.

This chain uses TRBV7-3 with TRBJ2-1; 10 positions match TRBD1. In germline, CDR1 is SGHTA, CDR2 FQGTGA. Trimming took 2 bases from V and 4 from J; bases not matched to a gene: 2. The CDR3 is made up of 15 amino acids. The CDR3 nucleotides are TGTGCCAGCAGCTTAGACAGGGGGCGTTACAATGAGCAGTTCTTC. This encodes CASSLDRGRYNEQFF.

This chain connects TRBV9 to TRBJ2-7, with 7 positions matching TRBD2. The CDR3 is made up of 14 amino acids. Trimming took 1 base from V and 6 from J; bases not matched to a gene: 7. CDR1 and CDR2 from the germline V gene are SGDLS and YYNGEE. The CDR3 nucleotides are TGTGCCAGCAGCGTATCCAGCGGGAAGGGCGAGCAGTACTTC. Protein: CASSVSSGKGEQYF.

The chain joins TRBV20-1 to TRBJ2-3; tentatively, D is TRBD2 (5 bases). Germline V gene sequence: CDR1 DFQATT, CDR2 SNEGSKA (reference sequence). The CDR3 runs to 15 residues. The V end was cut by 5 bases, the J end by 5 bases, with 20 bases between. CDR3 sequence (DNA): TGCAGTGCTCGCGGACTCGCAGGCGTGGTAGATACGCAGTATTTT. This sequence encodes CSARGLAGVVDTQYF.

This chain uses TRBV20-1 with TRBJ2-7, with 7 bases that match TRBD2. Germline lookup yields CDR1 DFQATT and CDR2 SNEGSKA (reference sequence). This CDR3 contains 11 residues. The V segment lost 6 bases and the J segment 4 bases; nucleotides outside the gene matches: 3. The CDR3 reads CSAGGGYEQYF. CDR3 nucleotides: TGCAGTGCCGGCGGGGGATACGAGCAGTACTTC.

The CDR3 DNA reads as TGTGCCTGGAGTCACGAGGGTTCGGCATTGAGGCAGTTCTTC. Protein: CAWSHEGSALRQFF. V is TRBV30 and J is TRBJ2-1, with D tentatively TRBD2 (5 bases). The germline V gene has CDR1 GTSNPN and CDR2 SVGIG (reference sequence). V was shortened by 2 bases and J by 12 bases, with 20 bases between the two germline ends. This CDR3 is built from 14 residues.

V and J are TRBV20-1 and TRBJ2-1; 10 bases line up with TRBD2. CDR3 length equals 17 residues. CDR1 and CDR2 (germline): DFQATT, SNEGSKA (reference sequence). V lost 1 base and J lost 3; bases outside the gene matches: 9. The CDR3 bases are TGCAGTGCTAGAGCCAGATCAAGCGGGAGGGACTACAATGAGCAGTTCTTC. It yields the protein CSARARSSGRDYNEQFF.

V usage is TRBV29-1 and J usage is TRBJ1-1, with 8 positions matching TRBD1. Trimming cost V 4 bases and J 1 base; bases outside gene matches: 5. The CDR3 is made up of 14 amino acids. Germline values: CDR1 SQVTM, CDR2 ANQGSEA. For the CDR3, the DNA is TGCAGCGTTGCACAGGGGGTCAAGAACACTGAAGCTTTCTTT. Translating it yields CSVAQGVKNTEAFF.

The chain carries TRBV4-1 and TRBJ2-7, with D maybe TRBD1 (6 bases). V lost 0 bases and J 0 bases, leaving 9 bases between the germline ends. Germline values: CDR1 MGHRA, CDR2 YSYEKL. There are 15 residues in the CDR3. In nucleotides, the CDR3 is TGCGCCAGCAGCCAAGAGACAGGTTTCTCCTACGAGCAGTACTTC. Translated, it gives CASSQETGFSYEQYF.

The chain couples TRBV20-1 to TRBJ1-1; D is unclear. This CDR3 is built from 13 residues. Germline V gives CDR1 DFQATT, CDR2 SNEGSKA (reference sequence). V was trimmed by 0 bases and J by 1 base, leaving 6 bases between them. CDR3 nucleotide sequence: TGCAGTGCTAGAGACGGAACGAACACTGAAGCTTTCTTT. It is translated as CSARDGTNTEAFF.

The chain carries TRBV20-1 and TRBJ2-6; D perhaps matches TRBD1 (5 bases). The CDR3 contains 14 residues. Germline CDR1 and CDR2: DFQATT and SNEGSKA (reference sequence). The V and J ends lost 1 base and 2 bases respectively, with 6 bases between them. The CDR3 spells CSARVRAGANVLTF. For the CDR3, the DNA is TGCAGTGCTAGAGTCAGGGCTGGGGCCAACGTCCTGACTTTC.

This chain links TRBV12-3 or TRBV12-4 with TRBJ2-2; D might be TRBD1 or TRBD2, each matching 6 bases. V lost 6 bases and J lost 4, with 15 bases in between. The CDR3 length is 15 residues. The CDR3 bases are TGTGCCAGCAGCCCACCGGGGGCATTCACCGGGGAGCTGTTTTTT. This encodes CASSPPGAFTGELFF.

The rearrangement uses TRBV4-1 and TRBJ2-3; TRBD2 matches at 10 bases. V gave up 0 bases and J gave up 4 bases; unmatched junction bases: 7. The CDR3 has 17 amino acids. Germline CDR1 MGHRA, CDR2 YSYEKL. The CDR3 sequence: CASSQDGLAGAADTQYF. The CDR3, as DNA: TGCGCCAGCAGCCAAGATGGCCTAGCGGGAGCCGCAGATACGCAGTATTTT.

This sequence joins TRBV5-1 and TRBJ2-3; 7 bases fit TRBD2. V was pared by 4 bases and J by 4 bases, with 6 bases of the junction left unmatched. The CDR3 has 14 amino acids. Germline CDR1 and CDR2: SGHRS and YFSETQ. This CDR3 is CASSRGTIADTQYF. In nucleotides, the CDR3 is TGCGCCAGCAGCAGAGGGACTATCGCAGATACGCAGTATTTT.

The chain combines TRBV27 with TRBJ2-7, with 11 bases matching TRBD1. The V and J ends lost 3 bases and 2 bases, in that order; junction bases with no gene match: 3. The CDR3 consists of 15 residues. The germline gives CDR1 MNHEY, CDR2 SMNVEV (reference sequence). The CDR3 DNA reads TGTGCCAGCAGTTTCCGGGACAGGGGGACCTACGAGCAGTACTTC. Translation: CASSFRDRGTYEQYF.

The chain employs TRBV20-1 and TRBJ2-7; D is perhaps TRBD2 (6 bases). The CDR3 is made up of 16 amino acids. The V end lost 1 base, the J end lost 2 bases, and 18 bases lay between the germline ends. Germline assignment: CDR1 DFQATT and CDR2 SNEGSKA (reference sequence). CDR3 bases: TGCAGTGCTAGAGCCCCTCTAAGCGGGCTACCCTACGAGCAGTACTTC. Its protein product is CSARAPLSGLPYEQYF.

This chain links TRBV2 with TRBJ2-7; 7 bases fit TRBD1. The CDR3 length is 15 residues. J lost 6 bases, V lost 1 base, and 9 bases had no gene match. Germline CDR1 reads SNHLY; CDR2 reads FYNNEI. The DNA of the CDR3 is TGTGCCAGCAGTGAAGGCGTGCCAGGGGGTCCCGAGCAGTACTTC. Its protein product is CASSEGVPGGPEQYF.